One sample yielded the 30 T cell receptor beta chains listed below, sequenced in a study of blood T cell repertoires in COVID-19. Repertoires were generated with immunoSEQ multiplex PCR, while TCRdb's copy carries only in-frame clones and drops some. Among a few hundred thousand clones listed, over 75% were seen once. The material sequenced was PBMCs or T cells enriched from blood (not recorded which). These receptors were collected from a woman under 30 who had been exposed to COVID-19.

V is TRBV29-1 and J is TRBJ1-2; maybe TRBD1 (5 bases). Germline V gene data show CDR1 as SQVTM and CDR2 as ANQGSEA. The CDR3 spans 15 residues. V dropped 2 bases and J dropped 6 bases, with 19 bases sitting between them. This chain's CDR3 is CSVEKEGAGINGYTF. CDR3 nucleotide sequence: TGCAGCGTTGAAAAGGAAGGGGCAGGGATCAATGGCTACACCTTC.

The chain recombines TRBV5-8 with TRBJ2-7, with a possible D match to TRBD1 (6 bases). The V gene's germline CDR1 is SGHTS and CDR2 YDEGEE. The V and J ends lost 4 bases and 0 bases respectively, with 20 bases between them. The CDR3 loop spans 17 amino acids. CDR3 sequence: CASSIDRRGGHSYEQYF. The CDR3 DNA reads TGTGCCAGCAGCATTGACCGTCGAGGGGGACACTCCTACGAGCAGTACTTC.

The chain uses TRBV19 and TRBJ2-3, with D possibly matching TRBD2 (6 bases). The V gene's germline CDR1 is LNHDA and CDR2 SQIVND (reference sequence). The CDR3 runs to 14 residues. Trimming took off 6 bases at V and 2 bases at J, with 12 bases between the two ends. CDR3 nucleotide sequence: TGTGCCAGTAGATTTCGACTAGTCACAGATACGCAGTATTTT. Amino acid sequence: CASRFRLVTDTQYF. The whole variable domain, filled in from reference TRBV19 and TRBJ2-3, reads DGGITQSPKYLFRKEGQNVTLSCEQNLNHDAMYWYRQDPGQGLRLIYYSQIVNDFQKGDIAEGYSVSREKKESFPLTVTSAQKNPTAFYLCASRFRLVTDTQYFGPGTRLTVL.

The chain combines TRBV3-1 (or the pseudogene TRBV3-2) with TRBJ1-2; no clear D. Germline-derived CDR1 and CDR2 are LGHDT and YNNKEL (reference sequence). CDR3 size: 13 residues. V lost 0 bases and J 7 bases, leaving 9 bases between the germline ends. The chain's CDR3 is CASSQERGSGYTF. The CDR3 DNA reads as TGTGCCAGCAGCCAAGAGCGAGGTTCTGGCTACACCTTC.

The chain recombines TRBV7-2 with TRBJ2-6, with 7 bases lining up with TRBD1. V shed 1 base and J 0 bases; nucleotides not matched to a gene: 3. In germline, CDR1 is SGHTA, CDR2 FQGNSA. CDR3 length: 17 amino acids. DNA for the CDR3: TGTGCCAGCAGCTTAGGAGGGGGCGTCTCTGGGGCCAACGTCCTGACTTTC. Translated, it gives CASSLGGGVSGANVLTF.

This chain uses TRBV27 with TRBJ1-1; D is unresolved. This CDR3 has 14 residues. Germline V CDR1 and CDR2: MNHEY, SMNVEV (reference sequence). Trimming cost V 2 bases and J 1 base, with 8 bases left between them. CDR3 residues: CASSLGLENTEAFF. CDR3 in DNA: TGTGCCAGCAGTTTAGGTCTAGAGAACACTGAAGCTTTCTTT.

V usage is TRBV2 and J usage is TRBJ1-2, with 8 bases identical to TRBD1. The CDR3 covers 13 residues. Looked up from germline, CDR1 is SNHLY and CDR2 is FYNNEI. V trimming: 8 bases; J trimming: 5 bases; junction bases outside the gene matches: 7. CDR3 coding DNA: TGTGCCAGCCGCGGACAGGGTTATTATGGCTACACCTTC. It is translated as CASRGQGYYGYTF.

CDR3 sequence: CASSPGQATKETQYF. As DNA, the CDR3 is TGTGCCAGCAGCCCGGGACAGGCGACAAAAGAGACCCAGTACTTC. The chain uses TRBV27 and TRBJ2-5; TRBD1 aligns across 8 bases. The CDR3 loop spans 15 amino acids. Germline CDR1 is MNHEY and CDR2 is SMNVEV (reference sequence). V shed 6 bases and J 3 bases; nucleotides not matched to a gene: 9.

The chain recombines TRBV18 with TRBJ1-1, with D possibly TRBD1 on 6 matching bases. The CDR3 runs to 16 residues. The ends were cut back, 0 bases at V and 0 bases at J, with 11 bases in the middle. CDR1 KGHSH and CDR2 LQKENI come from the germline V gene. CDR3 coding DNA: TGTGCCAGCTCACCACCGGCCACAGGGATGAACACTGAAGCTTTCTTT. This translates into CASSPPATGMNTEAFF.

This clone was seen just once. The V gene is TRBV27, the J gene TRBJ1-2; 8 bases match TRBD1. The CDR3 is 16 amino acids. V lost 4 bases and J lost 1; bases outside the gene matches: 8. CDR1 and CDR2 from the germline V gene are MNHEY and SMNVEV (reference sequence). CDR3 loop: CASSSQGANFNYGYTF. The CDR3 bases are TGTGCCAGCAGTTCCCAGGGGGCCAACTTTAACTATGGCTACACCTTC.

The chain combines TRBV7-8 with TRBJ2-2; 9 bases map to TRBD1. J was trimmed by 6 bases and V by 5 bases; bases with no gene match: 13. The CDR3 loop spans 17 amino acids. The germline CDR1 and CDR2 sequences are SGHVS and FQNEAQ. The CDR3 DNA reads TGTGCCAGCAGCAAATCGAGAGGACAGGGGCGAGCCGGGGAGCTGTTTTTT. It translates to CASSKSRGQGRAGELFF.

V is TRBV27 and J is TRBJ1-1, with a weak D call TRBD1 (6 bases). Per the germline V gene, CDR1 is MNHEY and CDR2 is SMNVEV (reference sequence). Trimming took 7 bases from V and 4 from J, leaving 13 bases between them. This CDR3 has 13 amino acids. The CDR3 DNA follows: TGTGCCAGCAAGTCAGGGGTCGGCACTGAAGCTTTCTTT. It translates to CASKSGVGTEAFF.

V is TRBV7-2 and J is TRBJ2-7; D unresolved. This CDR3 has 15 amino acids. Germline V gives CDR1 SGHTA, CDR2 FQGNSA. The V end lost 1 base, the J end lost 3 bases, and 13 bases lay between the germline ends. This CDR3 reads CASSLELSYNYEQYF. The CDR3 DNA follows: TGTGCCAGCAGCTTAGAGCTTAGCTACAACTACGAGCAGTACTTC.

On this clone: The same CDR3 arises from other DNA sequences in this sample as well. V is TRBV7-6 and J is TRBJ2-7; unclear D gene. V was pared by 1 base and J by 3 bases, with 7 bases between. The CDR3 is 13 residues long. From germline, CDR1 is SGHVS and CDR2 FNYEAQ. CDR3 region: CASSLGAGYEQYF. CDR3 nucleotides: TGTGCCAGCAGCTTAGGGGCAGGCTACGAGCAGTACTTC.

This clone has a single count. The V and J genes are TRBV20-1 and TRBJ2-7; D is ambiguous. The CDR3 contains 8 residues. The V gene lost 7 bases and the J gene lost 6 bases, with 4 bases spanning the gap. Germline CDR1 DFQATT, CDR2 SNEGSKA (reference sequence). The CDR3 here is CSVSEQYF. The DNA of the CDR3 is TGCAGTGTGAGCGAGCAGTACTTC.

The V call is TRBV7-2, the J call TRBJ2-1, with D unresolved. There are 15 residues in the CDR3. Between the trimmed V and J ends, which lost 0 bases and 9 bases, there was a span of 15 bases. Germline CDR1 SGHTA, CDR2 FQGNSA. The CDR3 is CASSLARPPTGEQFF. Here the CDR3 DNA reads TGTGCCAGCAGCTTAGCGAGGCCTCCTACGGGTGAGCAGTTCTTC.

A single count supports this clone. The J gene is TRBJ2-7, the V gene TRBV28; 11 bases fit TRBD2. This CDR3 is built from 15 residues. The ends lost 6 bases at V and 7 bases at J; junction bases unmatched: 11. From germline, CDR1 is MDHEN and CDR2 SYDVKM. CDR3 in DNA: TGTGCCAGCAGATGGACTAGCGGGTCCGTCTGGGAGCAGTACTTC. It specifies CASRWTSGSVWEQYF.

This rearrangement joins TRBV7-9 to TRBJ1-2, with D unresolved. The CDR3 has 14 residues. CDR1 is SEHNR, CDR2 FQNEAQ, per germline (reference sequence). With 5 bases removed from V and 4 bases from J, the gap between germline ends came to 14 bases. The CDR3 DNA sequence: TGTGCCAGCAGCCCCGTCGTGGAGTCCTATGGCTACACCTTC. It yields the protein CASSPVVESYGYTF.

The chain combines TRBV5-8 with TRBJ1-2; D uncertain. Germline-derived CDR1 and CDR2 are SGHTS and YDEGEE. The CDR3 contains 13 residues. Deletions cut 7 bases from V and 8 bases from J, with 18 bases between. The CDR3 bases are TGTGCCAGCGAAAATTTGGGAGGGAGAGGCTACACCTTC. This gives the protein CASENLGGRGYTF.

This sequence joins TRBV19 and TRBJ1-2; a weak D match, TRBD1 (6 bases). The V and J ends lost 3 bases and 0 bases respectively, with 17 bases between them. CDR3 size: 17 residues. CDR1 is LNHDA, CDR2 SQIVND, per germline (reference sequence). The CDR3 sequence is CASSISRRDTTNYGYTF. CDR3 DNA sequence: TGTGCCAGTAGTATTTCCCGCCGGGACACCACTAACTATGGCTACACCTTC.

V gene TRBV27 combines with J gene TRBJ2-1; 9 nucleotides align to TRBD1. Germline V gene lookup returns CDR1 MNHEY and CDR2 SMNVEV (reference sequence). This CDR3 has 19 residues. V gave up 1 base and J gave up 7 bases; unmatched junction bases: 17. The CDR3 region is CASSLYPVLGTGLVNEQFF. The DNA for the CDR3 is TGTGCCAGCAGTTTATACCCCGTATTGGGGACAGGGCTTGTTAATGAGCAGTTCTTC.

The chain has TRBV9 and TRBJ1-5; D is unclear. The CDR3 covers 14 residues. The germline V and J ends were trimmed by 0 bases and 2 bases, with 6 bases remaining between them. Germline-derived CDR1 and CDR2 are SGDLS and YYNGEE. CDR3 region: CASSVDVGNQPQHF. CDR3 bases: TGTGCCAGCAGCGTAGACGTAGGCAATCAGCCCCAGCATTTT.

The chain uses TRBV2 and TRBJ2-6; possibly TRBD2 for D (6 bases). CDR1 and CDR2 from the germline V gene are SNHLY and FYNNEI. V lost 6 bases to trimming and J lost 9 bases, with 12 bases between them. This CDR3 contains 13 residues. The CDR3 DNA is TGTGCCAGCAGCGCGGGACGACTCAACGTCCTGACTTTC. This encodes CASSAGRLNVLTF.

This clone was seen a few times. The chain employs TRBV28 and TRBJ1-2, with TRBD1 matching over 7 bases. The V gene end was trimmed by 5 bases and the J gene end by 5 bases; junction bases not matched to a gene: 2. CDR3 length: 12 residues. Per the germline V gene, CDR1 is MDHEN and CDR2 is SYDVKM. DNA of the CDR3: TGTGCCAGCAGTGAGGGACAGTATGGCTACACCTTC. It codes for CASSEGQYGYTF.

This sequence joins TRBV7-6 and TRBJ2-1; 10 bases are shared with TRBD2. V gave up 5 bases and J gave up 6 bases; unmatched junction bases: 13. Germline lookup yields CDR1 SGHVS and CDR2 FNYEAQ. The CDR3 runs to 17 residues. Here the CDR3 DNA reads TGTGCCAGCAGCCCGACAGGGCTAGCGGGAGCAGGCAATGAGCAGTTCTTC. Its translation: CASSPTGLAGAGNEQFF.

The chain couples TRBV11-2 to TRBJ2-3; 10 positions match TRBD2. Germline V gives CDR1 SGHAT, CDR2 FQNNGV. The V and J ends lost 2 bases and 3 bases, in that order; junction bases with no gene match: 2. This CDR3 contains 15 residues. The CDR3: CASSLSGGATDTQYF. The CDR3 DNA sequence: TGTGCCAGCAGCTTAAGCGGGGGGGCTACAGATACGCAGTATTTT.

This chain links TRBV7-2 with TRBJ2-3, with a tentative D call TRBD2 (5 bases). The germline V and J ends were trimmed by 2 bases and 2 bases, with 11 bases remaining between them. Germline CDR1 SGHTA, CDR2 FQGNSA. The CDR3 totals 15 residues. Here the CDR3 reads CASSLRTWVTDTQYF. The CDR3, as DNA: TGTGCCAGCAGCTTAAGGACTTGGGTCACAGATACGCAGTATTTT.

The chain joins TRBV6-5 to TRBJ2-1; TRBD2 aligns across 9 bases. This CDR3 has 14 amino acids. V gave up 8 bases and J gave up 8 bases; unmatched junction bases: 10. The germline gives CDR1 MNHEY, CDR2 SVGAGI. The CDR3 protein is CASVRGAGGHEQFF. The CDR3 DNA reads TGTGCCAGCGTCCGTGGGGCGGGGGGGCATGAGCAGTTCTTC.

The V gene is TRBV28, the J gene TRBJ1-4; maybe TRBD1 (6 bases). With 4 bases removed from V and 8 bases from J, the gap between germline ends came to 17 bases. Germline V gene lookup returns CDR1 MDHEN and CDR2 SYDVKM. The CDR3 loop spans 15 amino acids. The CDR3 DNA reads as TGTGCCAGCAGTTCAACAGGGAGAAGTTACGAAAAACTGTTTTTT. Its protein is CASSSTGRSYEKLFF.

In this sample, this clone turned up once. The chain links TRBV5-4 to TRBJ1-2; 10 nucleotides align to TRBD1. Germline values: CDR1 SGHNT, CDR2 YYREEE (reference sequence). V shed 5 bases and J 7 bases; nucleotides not matched to a gene: 11. The CDR3 sequence is 15 residues long. CDR3 sequence: CASRQTGTGAFGYTF. The CDR3 nucleotides are TGTGCCAGCAGACAAACCGGGACAGGGGCTTTTGGCTACACCTTC.